The present T cell receptor (beta chain) was sequenced within a study of shared clonotypes between healthy human individuals. This CDR3 is built from 13 residues. V shed 2 bases and J 6 bases; nucleotides not matched to a gene: 3. The germline V gene encodes CDR1 LNHNV and CDR2 YYDKDF (reference sequence). Some clones are missing from TCRdb's copy, which holds only in-frame ones; the method was immunoSEQ multiplex PCR. There are approximately 2,000,000 clones in the sample; around 93% occur only once, and around 0.38% lies in the top ten. This TCR came from a man younger than 35 in good health. Some clones in this sample may be carry-over from other donors' samples. The sample taken for sequencing was naive CD4+ T cells from PBMCs. Documented subset: CD45RA+ positively selected. The genes are TRBV15 and TRBJ2-7; 8 bases align to TRBD2. This CDR3 is CATSRSLAGEQYF. For the CDR3, the DNA is TGTGCCACCAGCAGAAGTCTAGCGGGCGAGCAGTACTTC.